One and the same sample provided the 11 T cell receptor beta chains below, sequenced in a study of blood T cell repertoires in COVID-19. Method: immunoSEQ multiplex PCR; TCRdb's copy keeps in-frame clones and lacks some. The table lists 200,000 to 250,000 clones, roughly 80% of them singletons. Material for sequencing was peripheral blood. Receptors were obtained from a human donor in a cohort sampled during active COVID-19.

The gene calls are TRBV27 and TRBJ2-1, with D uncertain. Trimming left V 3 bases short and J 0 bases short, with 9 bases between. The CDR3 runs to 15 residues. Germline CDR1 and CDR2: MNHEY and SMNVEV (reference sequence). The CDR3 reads CASSFDWSSYNEQFF. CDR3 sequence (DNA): TGTGCCAGCAGTTTTGATTGGAGCTCCTACAATGAGCAGTTCTTC.

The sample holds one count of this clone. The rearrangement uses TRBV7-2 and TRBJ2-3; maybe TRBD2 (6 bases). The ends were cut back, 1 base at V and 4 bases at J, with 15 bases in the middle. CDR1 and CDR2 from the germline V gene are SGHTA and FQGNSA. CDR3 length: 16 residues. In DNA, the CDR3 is TGTGCCAGCAGCTTAGGAGGGCTCCGGAGGGCAGATACGCAGTATTTT. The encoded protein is CASSLGGLRRADTQYF.

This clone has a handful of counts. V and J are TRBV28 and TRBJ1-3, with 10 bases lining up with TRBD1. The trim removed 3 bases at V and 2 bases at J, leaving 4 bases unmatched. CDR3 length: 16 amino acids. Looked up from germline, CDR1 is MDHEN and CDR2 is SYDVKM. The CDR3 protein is CASSFLGQGAGNTIYF. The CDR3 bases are TGTGCCAGCAGTTTCCTCGGACAGGGGGCTGGAAACACCATATATTTT.

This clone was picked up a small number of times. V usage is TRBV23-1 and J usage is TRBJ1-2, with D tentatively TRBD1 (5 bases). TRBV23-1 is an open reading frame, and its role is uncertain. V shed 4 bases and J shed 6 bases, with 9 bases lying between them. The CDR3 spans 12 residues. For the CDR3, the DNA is TGCGCCAGCAGTCCTGCGGGGGATGGCTACACCTTC. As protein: CASSPAGDGYTF.

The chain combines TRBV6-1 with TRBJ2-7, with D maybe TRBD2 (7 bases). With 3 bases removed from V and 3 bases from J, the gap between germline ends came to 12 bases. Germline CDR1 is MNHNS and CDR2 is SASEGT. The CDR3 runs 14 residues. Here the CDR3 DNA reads TGTGCCAGCAGTGATGAGGGGGGGCTCTACGAGCAGTACTTC. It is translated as CASSDEGGLYEQYF.

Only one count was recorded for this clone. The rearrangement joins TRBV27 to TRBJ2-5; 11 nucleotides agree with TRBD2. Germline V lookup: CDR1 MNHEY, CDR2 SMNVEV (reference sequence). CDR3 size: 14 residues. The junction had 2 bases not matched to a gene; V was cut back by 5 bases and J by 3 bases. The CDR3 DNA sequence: TGTGCCAGCAGTGGTAGCGGGAGGGAAGAGACCCAGTACTTC. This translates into CASSGSGREETQYF.

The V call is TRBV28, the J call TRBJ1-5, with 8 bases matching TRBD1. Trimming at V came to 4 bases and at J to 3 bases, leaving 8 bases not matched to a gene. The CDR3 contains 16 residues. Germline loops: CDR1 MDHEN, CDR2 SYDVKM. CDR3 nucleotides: TGTGCCAGCAGTTCACCCAGGGGGCAGAACAATCAGCCCCAGCATTTT. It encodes CASSSPRGQNNQPQHF.

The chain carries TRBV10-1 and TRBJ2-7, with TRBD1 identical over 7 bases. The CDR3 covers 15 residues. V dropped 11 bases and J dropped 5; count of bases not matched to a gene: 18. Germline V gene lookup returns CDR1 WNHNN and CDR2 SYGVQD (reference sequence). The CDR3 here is CAGAPSTGLWNEQYF. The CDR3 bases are TGCGCCGGGGCCCCATCGACAGGGTTGTGGAACGAGCAGTACTTC.

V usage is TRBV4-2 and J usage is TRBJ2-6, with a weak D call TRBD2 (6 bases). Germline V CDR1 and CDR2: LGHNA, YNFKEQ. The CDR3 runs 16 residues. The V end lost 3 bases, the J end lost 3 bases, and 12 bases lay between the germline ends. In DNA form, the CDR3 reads TGTGCCAGCAGCCAGTTCGGGGGACGTGGGGCCAACGTCCTGACTTTC. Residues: CASSQFGGRGANVLTF.

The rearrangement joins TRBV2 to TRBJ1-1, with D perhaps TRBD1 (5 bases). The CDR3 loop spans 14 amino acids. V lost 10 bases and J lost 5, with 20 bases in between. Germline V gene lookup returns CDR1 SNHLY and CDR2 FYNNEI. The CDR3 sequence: CANVRRGGRTEAFF. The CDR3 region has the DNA TGTGCCAACGTCAGACGGGGGGGACGAACTGAAGCTTTCTTT.

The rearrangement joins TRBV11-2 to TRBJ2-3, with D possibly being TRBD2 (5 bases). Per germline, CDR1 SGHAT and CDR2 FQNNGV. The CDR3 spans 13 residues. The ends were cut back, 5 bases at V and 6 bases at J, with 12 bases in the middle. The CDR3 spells CASSLRTGDTQYF. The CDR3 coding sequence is TGTGCCAGCAGCCTGCGGACTGGCGATACGCAGTATTTT.